Listed below are T cell receptor beta chains from one sample, sequenced in a study of blood T cell repertoires in COVID-19. The table came from immunoSEQ multiplex PCR; TCRdb's copy has only in-frame clones and leaves some out. The table records some 100,000 clones, around four fifths of them present only once. Sequencing was performed on peripheral blood. All receptors derive from a woman aged 55-69 years with acute or convalescent COVID-19. CDR3s leave out the opening cysteine and the closing phenylalanine or tryptophan. Each record gives: J gene, V gene, CDR3 protein.

>TRBJ1-2|TRBV30
AWRNRGREYGYT
>TRBJ1-3|TRBV19
ASSIGPGTRAYGNTIY
>TRBJ1-1|TRBV27
ASSDPGLGNTEAF
>TRBJ2-7|TRBV6-5
ASRTAAYEQY
>TRBJ2-2|TRBV14
ASSQVGPRLAANTGELF
>TRBJ2-1|TRBV7-8
AVGEAGPKNEQF
>TRBJ2-3|TRBV19
ASSLSLRVSTDTQY
>TRBJ2-5|TRBV6-2/TRBV6-3
ASSHPRLVQETQY
>TRBJ2-7|TRBV7-9
ASSSARGNTGEQY
>TRBJ2-7|TRBV28
ANDRHSYEQY
>TRBJ1-4|TRBV28
ASSLGGATNEKLF
>TRBJ2-1|TRBV6-2/TRBV6-3
ASSQLAGAGTLGI
>TRBJ2-6|TRBV2
ASSYQAGANVLT
>TRBJ1-5|TRBV9
ASSVGGGRNQPQH
>TRBJ1-6|TRBV28
ASGDTRNSPLH
>TRBJ2-7|TRBV2
AIGTLSYEQY
>TRBJ2-2|TRBV19
ASSIMDRGYTGELF
>TRBJ1-4|TRBV2
ASSETLGQKSSEKLF
>TRBJ2-1|TRBV9
ASSASSANEQF
>TRBJ2-1|TRBV30
AWTLNNGGPYNEQF
>TRBJ2-6|TRBV27
ASSRGHGSGANVLT
>TRBJ1-1|TRBV2
ASSESSGFRLEAF
>TRBJ2-3|TRBV7-9
ASSLGGTDTQY
>TRBJ1-1|TRBV18
ASSRGVVTEAF
>TRBJ2-7|TRBV30
AWSARTSVNEQY
>TRBJ1-2|TRBV2
ASSPGTGGGDYGYT